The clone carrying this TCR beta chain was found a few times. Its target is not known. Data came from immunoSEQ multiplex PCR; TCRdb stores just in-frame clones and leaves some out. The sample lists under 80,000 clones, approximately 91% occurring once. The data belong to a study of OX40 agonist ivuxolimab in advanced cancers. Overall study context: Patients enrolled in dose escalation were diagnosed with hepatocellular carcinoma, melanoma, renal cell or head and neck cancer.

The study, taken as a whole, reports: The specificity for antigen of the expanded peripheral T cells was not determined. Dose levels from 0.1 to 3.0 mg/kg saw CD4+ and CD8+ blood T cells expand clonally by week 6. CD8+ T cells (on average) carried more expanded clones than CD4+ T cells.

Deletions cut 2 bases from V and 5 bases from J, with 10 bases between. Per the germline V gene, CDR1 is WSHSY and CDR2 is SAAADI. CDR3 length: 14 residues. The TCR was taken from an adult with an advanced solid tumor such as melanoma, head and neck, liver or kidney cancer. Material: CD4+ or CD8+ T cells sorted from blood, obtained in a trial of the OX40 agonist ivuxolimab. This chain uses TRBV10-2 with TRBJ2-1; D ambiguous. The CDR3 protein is CASSEVTVDNEQFF. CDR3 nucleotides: TGCGCCAGCAGTGAGGTTACTGTGGACAATGAGCAGTTCTTC.